The 4 T cell receptor beta chains listed next were all sequenced from one sample in a study of T cells after yellow fever vaccination. MiXCR, run by TCRdb on the 5' RACE reads, gives a single entry per CDR3 protein. Of 350,000 to 450,000 distinct CDR3 sequences listed, around 6.4% are singletons. The material was PBMCs, obtained 5 days after the yellow fever booster vaccination. Every receptor here comes from a man under 40 who received the YFV17D yellow fever vaccine.

The chain uses TRBV6-5 and TRBJ2-2; no clear D gene. The CDR3 has 15 amino acids. Germline assignment: CDR1 MNHEY and CDR2 SVGAGI. The germline V and J ends were trimmed by 0 bases and 7 bases, with 12 bases remaining between them. The CDR3 reads CASSYSRKANGELFF. The DNA for the CDR3 is TGTGCCAGCAGTTACTCGAGGAAGGCGAACGGGGAGCTGTTTTTT.

This chain links TRBV12-3 or TRBV12-4 with TRBJ2-5, with D uncertain. The length of the CDR3 is 13 residues. Trimming removed 3 bases from V and 0 bases from J, with 5 bases in between. CDR3 bases: TGTGCCAGCAGTTTCCCGGACCAAGAGACCCAGTACTTC. It codes for CASSFPDQETQYF.

The chain links TRBV5-1 to TRBJ2-1, with 11 bases matching TRBD2. There are 16 residues in the CDR3. Germline CDR1 is SGHRS and CDR2 is YFSETQ. After removal of 4 bases from V and 9 bases from J, the junction contained 12 bases not matched to a gene. CDR3 residues: CASSPGGTSGRIEQFF. The CDR3 bases are TGCGCCAGCAGCCCTGGGGGGACTAGCGGACGTATTGAGCAGTTCTTC.

The gene calls are TRBV24-1 and TRBJ2-1; D call uncertain. The CDR3 has 12 residues. V was cut by 3 bases and J by 3 bases, with 2 bases left in between. Germline V gene data show CDR1 as KGHDR and CDR2 as SFDVKD. Here the CDR3 DNA reads TGTGCCACCAGTGATGACTACAATGAGCAGTTCTTC. It specifies CATSDDYNEQFF.